This entry is about one T cell receptor beta chain. This clonotype has only a few counts. Which antigen it targets is not known. Base qualities are not provided; no much larger clone lies one nucleotide away. Read against the paper, the sample's treatment or condition label means: allogeneic hematopoietic cell transplantation with graft depleted of TCRalphabeta T cells and CD19 B cells. TCRalphabeta/CD19-depleted allogeneic hematopoietic cell grafts were given to the transplant recipients, all of whom were children. The sample is drawn from a study of T-cell reconstitution after alpha-beta-depleted transplantation in children (dated by TCRdb to about 2016). For the wider study: T-cell immune reconstitution after TCRalphabeta/CD19-depleted allogeneic hematopoietic cell transplantation in children was quantitatively tracked in the study by means of TCR repertoire profiling.

The library was produced with PCR. Sequencing used an Illumina HiSeq 2500. To normalize quantification of the TCRbeta repertoire, the TCR libraries were built with molecular barcoding that relied on unique molecular identifiers. TCRdb handled the public reads itself, with Q25 trimming in fastp and clone calling in MiXCR, and kept productive beta chains. Rows with one shared CDR3 protein collapse into an entry with the most common genes and DNA. The sample yields 780,000 or so distinct CDR3 sequences; about 16% were counted once. The ten largest clones represent around 5% of the sample. Study-level results and caveats: Over subsequent months, a decline in hyperexpanded clone frequencies was noted, and after one year, T-cell counts and TCRbeta diversity were mostly ascribed to newly produced T cells. About two months after transplant, the apparently early recovery of alphabetaT-cell counts reportedly depended on just several hundred clones that had expanded rapidly and came from non-depleted graft cells. In some patients, the high TCRbeta diversity seen at day 60 was put down to recipient T cells and intrathymic progenitors that had survived conditioning.

V is pruned by 4 bases and J by 4 bases, leaving 6 bases of the junction without a gene match. Looking up the germline V gene (reference sequence) yields CDR1 LGHDT and CDR2 YNNKEL. From its cysteine to its phenylalanine, the CDR3 spans 15 amino acids. The read is trimmed to its CDR3 DNA, 45 bases read in frame from base 1. The V and J genes are TRBV3-1 and TRBJ2-1, with 8 bases in between that match TRBD2. The source of this sequence is a male patient between 10 and 17 years old who had a stem cell transplant for acute lymphoblastic leukemia, so the T cells may come from the graft donor. The source was PBMCs, mostly from graft donor cells, collected 360 days after TCRalphabeta/CD19-depleted stem cell transplant. The CDR3 protein is CASSLPSGRYNEQFF. The DNA sequence is TGTGCCAGCAGCCTTCCTAGCGGGCGTTACAATGAGCAGTTCTTC.